What follows are 25 T cell receptor beta chains derived from one specimen sequenced in a study of blood T cell repertoires in COVID-19. Here immunoSEQ multiplex PCR was the method, and the copy in TCRdb shows in-frame clones only, minus some. This sample has tens of thousands of clones; approximately 82% occur once, and the top ten carry roughly 6%. The sequenced sample was peripheral blood. The receptors shown here come from an older woman with acute or convalescent COVID-19.

The chain combines TRBV5-1 with TRBJ2-3, with 7 bases that match TRBD1. This CDR3 contains 15 residues. Per germline, CDR1 SGHRS and CDR2 YFSETQ. The trim removed 2 bases at V and 1 base at J, leaving 4 bases unmatched. The CDR3 region is CASSLGTARTDTQYF. In DNA form, the CDR3 reads TGCGCCAGCAGCTTAGGGACAGCACGCACAGATACGCAGTATTTT.

This clone was observed a handful of times. CDR3 protein: CASTPVMSGGNTEAFF. DNA of the CDR3: TGTGCCAGCACTCCGGTAATGTCGGGGGGAAACACTGAAGCTTTCTTT. This chain links TRBV3-1 (or the pseudogene TRBV3-2) with TRBJ1-1; D perhaps matches TRBD1 (5 bases). Trimming removed 7 bases at V and 2 bases at J, with 20 bases between. Looked up from germline, CDR1 is LGHDT and CDR2 is YNNKEL (reference sequence). The CDR3 is made up of 16 amino acids.

V is TRBV30 and J is TRBJ1-2; D is ambiguous. CDR3 size: 12 residues. CDR1 GTSNPN and CDR2 SVGIG come from the germline V gene (reference sequence). V lost 5 bases and J lost 0, with 7 bases in between. CDR3 sequence (DNA): TGTGCCTGGGGTCAGGCTAACTATGGCTACACCTTC. Its translation is CAWGQANYGYTF.

The gene calls are TRBV18 and TRBJ2-1; a possible D gene is TRBD2 (7 bases). Germline lookup yields CDR1 KGHSH and CDR2 LQKENI. Trimming left V 3 bases short and J 1 base short, with 19 bases between. The CDR3 has 18 residues. The CDR3 reads CASSPPEGGGSSYNEQFF. Written as DNA, the CDR3 is TGTGCCAGCTCACCCCCGGAGGGAGGGGGTTCTTCCTACAATGAGCAGTTCTTC.

The chain couples TRBV5-4 to TRBJ1-2, with 8 bases lining up with TRBD1. Germline V gene data show CDR1 as SGHNT and CDR2 as YYREEE (reference sequence). The CDR3 has 14 residues. V was clipped by 5 bases and J by 0 bases; unmatched bases: 3. CDR3 amino acids: CASSLQGANYGYTF. The CDR3 DNA is TGTGCCAGCAGTTTACAGGGGGCTAACTATGGCTACACCTTC.

This chain uses TRBV6-1 with TRBJ2-7; no clear D gene. Germline CDR1 is MNHNS and CDR2 is SASEGT. This CDR3 is 14 amino acids long. Trimming left V 0 bases short and J 3 bases short, with 9 bases between. CDR3 nucleotide sequence: TGTGCCAGCAGTGAAGCACCCTATAACTACGAGCAGTACTTC. The encoded protein is CASSEAPYNYEQYF.

The chain recombines TRBV4-1 with TRBJ2-5; D is ambiguous. This CDR3 has 13 residues. Between the trimmed V and J ends, which lost 1 base and 5 bases, there was a span of 8 bases. Germline V gives CDR1 MGHRA, CDR2 YSYEKL. CDR3 bases: TGCGCCAGCAGCCAAGGCGAGTGGGAGACCCAGTACTTC. This codes for CASSQGEWETQYF.

V usage is TRBV18 and J usage is TRBJ1-1, with D perhaps TRBD1 (5 bases). CDR3 length: 15 residues. Germline V lookup: CDR1 KGHSH, CDR2 LQKENI. Trimming cost V 6 bases and J 1 base, with 15 bases left between them. CDR3 in DNA: TGTGCCAGCTCTATTCAAACAGGACCGAACACTGAAGCTTTCTTT. As protein: CASSIQTGPNTEAFF.

This sequence joins TRBV5-6 and TRBJ1-2, with 9 bases that match TRBD1. Germline V gene lookup returns CDR1 SGHDT and CDR2 YYEEEE. The CDR3 has 13 amino acids. V was pared by 5 bases and J by 4 bases, with 3 bases of the junction left unmatched. The CDR3 spells CASRQGAVYGYTF. Written as DNA, the CDR3 is TGTGCCAGCAGACAGGGGGCGGTCTATGGCTACACCTTC.

The chain couples TRBV19 to TRBJ1-4, with 9 positions matching TRBD1. This CDR3 has 15 residues. Losses at the gene ends were 6 bases for V and 7 bases for J; bases not matched to a gene: 9. From germline, CDR1 is LNHDA and CDR2 SQIVND (reference sequence). In DNA, the CDR3 is TGTGCCAGTAGGCACGACAGGGGGGGAAGTGAAAAACTGTTTTTT. It specifies CASRHDRGGSEKLFF.

This chain joins TRBV2 and TRBJ2-2, with D possibly TRBD2 on 5 matching bases. The CDR3 is 13 residues long. Between the trimmed V and J ends, which lost 6 bases and 4 bases, there was a span of 9 bases. Germline V gene data show CDR1 as SNHLY and CDR2 as FYNNEI. The CDR3 sequence is CASSPEGTGELFF. The CDR3 nucleotides are TGTGCCAGCAGCCCCGAGGGCACCGGGGAGCTGTTTTTT.

This chain joins TRBV7-2 and TRBJ2-1, with 9 positions matching TRBD2. The CDR3 length is 16 residues. The germline V gene has CDR1 SGHTA and CDR2 FQGNSA. J gave up 0 bases and V 5 bases, and 5 bases lay outside the gene matches. CDR3 sequence (DNA): TGTGCCAGCAGCCTTAGCGGGGGCAGCTCCTACAATGAGCAGTTCTTC. Its protein is CASSLSGGSSYNEQFF.

The rearrangement uses TRBV4-2 and TRBJ2-7, with 9 bases fitting TRBD2. The CDR3 runs 16 residues. V lost 0 bases and J lost 2; bases outside the gene matches: 5. Looked up from germline, CDR1 is LGHNA and CDR2 is YNFKEQ. The DNA of the CDR3 is TGTGCCAGCAGCCAAGACGGGGCGGGGGGGCCCTACGAGCAGTACTTC. Translating it yields CASSQDGAGGPYEQYF.

V is TRBV11-2 and J is TRBJ1-4; D perhaps matches TRBD1 (6 bases). Germline CDR1 and CDR2: SGHAT and FQNNGV. V was shortened by 5 bases and J by 5 bases, with 18 bases between the two germline ends. This CDR3 spans 16 amino acids. CDR3 coding DNA: TGTGCCAGCAGCCAAACTACAGGGTTTGTCAATGAAAAACTGTTTTTT. Its protein is CASSQTTGFVNEKLFF. The full variable domain, completed using reference TRBV11-2 and TRBJ1-4, is EAGVAQSPRYKIIEKRQSVAFWCNPISGHATLYWYQQILGQGPKLLIQFQNNGVVDDSQLPKDRFSAERLKGVDSTLKIQPAKLEDSAVYLCASSQTTGFVNEKLFFGSGTQLSVL.

The table lists this clone with a count of one. This chain links TRBV9 with TRBJ1-1; D may be TRBD1 (6 bases). The V gene lost 0 bases and the J gene lost 0 bases, with 18 bases spanning the gap. Germline CDR1 and CDR2: SGDLS and YYNGEE. The CDR3 runs 18 residues. The CDR3 region is CASSVEGGNNFMNTEAFF. The CDR3 DNA follows: TGTGCCAGCAGCGTAGAGGGGGGGAACAATTTCATGAACACTGAAGCTTTCTTT.

The V call is TRBV30, the J call TRBJ1-4, with 7 bases that match TRBD1. V was pared by 4 bases and J by 8 bases, with 13 bases of the junction left unmatched. CDR3 length: 15 amino acids. Looked up from germline, CDR1 is GTSNPN and CDR2 is SVGIG (reference sequence). Written as DNA, the CDR3 is TGTGCCTGGAACTATCCAGGGGGTCTTCAGGAAAAACTGTTTTTT. Protein product: CAWNYPGGLQEKLFF.

J is TRBJ2-7 and V is TRBV29-1; 9 bases line up with TRBD1. Losses at the gene ends were 6 bases for V and 7 bases for J; bases not matched to a gene: 7. CDR1 SQVTM and CDR2 ANQGSEA come from the germline V gene. The CDR3 is made up of 12 amino acids. The CDR3 is CSVGDRVREQYF. In DNA, the CDR3 is TGCAGCGTAGGGGACAGGGTGAGGGAGCAGTACTTC.

This clone was detected many times. The chain joins TRBV5-4 to TRBJ2-1; D gene ambiguous. V lost 2 bases, J lost 10 bases, and 13 bases lay in between. CDR3 length: 13 residues. CDR1 is SGHNT and CDR2 is YYREEE in the germline V gene (reference sequence). In nucleotides, the CDR3 is TGTGCCAGCAGCTTTCCAGAGGTACGGGAGCAGTTCTTC. As protein: CASSFPEVREQFF.

This chain links TRBV3-1 (or the pseudogene TRBV3-2) with TRBJ2-3; 9 positions agree with TRBD2. The V segment lost 4 bases and the J segment 4 bases; nucleotides outside the gene matches: 6. Looked up from germline, CDR1 is LGHDT and CDR2 is YNNKEL (reference sequence). The CDR3 runs 15 residues. This chain's CDR3 is CASSRSGGVADTQYF. The CDR3 nucleotides are TGTGCCAGCAGCCGTAGCGGGGGAGTCGCAGATACGCAGTATTTT.

The rearrangement uses TRBV27 and TRBJ1-5; TRBD1 matches 9 bases. V was pared by 2 bases and J by 2 bases, with 10 bases of the junction left unmatched. Germline lookup yields CDR1 MNHEY and CDR2 SMNVEV (reference sequence). The length of the CDR3 is 18 residues. The CDR3 loop is CASSLLGQGKGGNQPQHF. The CDR3, as DNA: TGTGCCAGCAGTTTACTGGGACAGGGAAAGGGCGGCAATCAGCCCCAGCATTTT.

The gene calls are TRBV5-1 and TRBJ1-2; possibly TRBD1 for D (6 bases). The CDR3 is 14 amino acids. Germline V gene data show CDR1 as SGHRS and CDR2 as YFSETQ. Trimming took off 2 bases at V and 7 bases at J, with 15 bases between the two ends. In DNA, the CDR3 is TGCGCCAGCAGCTTACAGGGTTCTTCGCTTGGCTACACCTTC. It translates to CASSLQGSSLGYTF.

In its sample, this clone was seen a few times. The chain couples TRBV2 to TRBJ2-7; 12 nucleotides align to TRBD1. The CDR3 has 15 amino acids. In germline, CDR1 is SNHLY, CDR2 FYNNEI. Unmatched junction bases numbered 9, after V lost 5 bases and J lost 7 bases. The CDR3 sequence is CASSFPGQGAGEQYF. For the CDR3, the DNA is TGTGCCAGCAGTTTTCCGGGACAGGGGGCAGGAGAGCAGTACTTC.

The CDR3: CASSQGQGNQPQHF. The CDR3 DNA follows: TGTGCCAGCAGCCAAGGACAGGGGAATCAGCCCCAGCATTTT. J is TRBJ1-5 and V is TRBV3-1 (or the pseudogene TRBV3-2); 8 positions match TRBD1. The CDR3 is 14 residues long. The germline gives CDR1 LGHDT, CDR2 YNNKEL (reference sequence). V lost 1 base, J lost 4 bases, and 0 bases stayed unmatched.

The chain employs TRBV3-1 (or the pseudogene TRBV3-2) and TRBJ1-1; 9 bases agree with TRBD1. Trimming cost V 6 bases and J 5 bases; bases outside gene matches: 7. The CDR3 is 14 residues long. Germline CDR1 reads LGHDT; CDR2 reads YNNKEL (reference sequence). CDR3 loop: CASRPETGGTEAFF. CDR3 in DNA: TGTGCCAGCAGACCCGAGACAGGGGGGACTGAAGCTTTCTTT.

V and J are TRBV28 and TRBJ1-5, with D perhaps matching TRBD1 (6 bases). This CDR3 has 14 residues. Per germline, CDR1 MDHEN and CDR2 SYDVKM. V was cut by 5 bases and J by 3 bases, with 11 bases left in between. Here the CDR3 DNA reads TGTGCCAGCAGTCATGGGGACAACAATCAGCCCCAGCATTTT. Its protein is CASSHGDNNQPQHF.